The 26 T cell receptor beta chains below come from one sample, sequenced in a study of spatial heterogeneity in lung cancer. Study-wide results and caveats: Mutation tallies in tumors tracked expanded intratumoral alpha and beta TCR counts.

As to time point: sample taken at primary tumor resection. These receptors have no identified antigens. TCRdb reprocessed the 5' RACE reads via MiXCR and lists one record per CDR3 protein. The repertoire holds 17,000 or so distinct CDR3 sequences, with over 7% as singletons. This specimen consisted of lung tumor tissue, obtained at surgery. These receptors were collected from a female donor with early-stage non-small cell lung cancer.

Many counts were recorded for this clonotype. The V and J genes are TRBV6-5 and TRBJ2-5; D gene unclear. Germline-derived CDR1 and CDR2 are MNHEY and SVGAGI. Trimming removed 4 bases at V and 3 bases at J, with 12 bases between. The CDR3 sequence is 14 residues long. The CDR3 here is CASSSPRAEETQYF. In nucleotides, the CDR3 is TGTGCCAGCAGTTCCCCTAGGGCAGAAGAGACCCAGTACTTC.

Many counts were recorded for this clonotype. The chain links TRBV27 to TRBJ2-5; TRBD2 matches 9 bases. The CDR3 has 16 amino acids. With 4 bases clipped from V and 6 bases from J, the junction kept 12 bases outside the gene matches. Germline CDR1 MNHEY, CDR2 SMNVEV (reference sequence). For the CDR3, the DNA is TGTGCCAGCAGTTCCCTGACTAGCGGTCAACCAAAGACCCAGTACTTC. It codes for CASSSLTSGQPKTQYF.

This clonotype was counted at least ten times. This sequence joins TRBV5-1 and TRBJ1-2; 7 nucleotides match TRBD1. CDR1 SGHRS and CDR2 YFSETQ come from the germline V gene. V gave up 0 bases and J gave up 4 bases; unmatched junction bases: 12. This CDR3 is 17 amino acids long. Here the CDR3 reads CASSLEGQPTTPYGYTF. CDR3 sequence (DNA): TGCGCCAGCAGCTTGGAGGGACAGCCCACAACTCCCTATGGCTACACCTTC.

This clonotype was seen ten or more times. This chain joins TRBV7-9 and TRBJ1-5, with a weak D call TRBD1 (5 bases). Germline V gene sequence: CDR1 SEHNR, CDR2 FQNEAQ (reference sequence). There are 15 residues in the CDR3. V was trimmed by 6 bases and J by 9 bases, leaving 21 bases between them. The CDR3 coding sequence is TGTGCCAGCAGTCGTACCGGGACCGGGGAAGCGCCCCAGCATTTT. Translated: CASSRTGTGEAPQHF.

The J gene is TRBJ1-2, the V gene TRBV7-9, with TRBD1 matching over 10 bases. Germline-derived CDR1 and CDR2 are SEHNR and FQNEAQ (reference sequence). V shed 4 bases, J shed 6 bases, and the junction held 2 bases outside the gene matches. The CDR3 is made up of 13 amino acids. CDR3: CASSYGTGDGYTF. Here the CDR3 DNA reads TGTGCCAGCAGCTACGGGACAGGGGATGGCTACACCTTC.

Only a few counts were recorded for this clonotype. V usage is TRBV12-3 or TRBV12-4 and J usage is TRBJ2-7; 7 nucleotides line up with TRBD2. CDR3 length: 14 amino acids. With 3 bases clipped from V and 0 bases from J, the junction kept 2 bases outside the gene matches. DNA of the CDR3: TGTGCCAGCAGTTTGGGGGGGAGCTCCTACGAGCAGTACTTC. Protein: CASSLGGSSYEQYF.

In its sample, this clonotype was seen many times. The chain links TRBV12-3 or TRBV12-4 to TRBJ1-2; D is unclear. V was trimmed by 3 bases and J by 5 bases, leaving 4 bases between them. This CDR3 has 11 residues. The DNA of the CDR3 is TGTGCCAGCAGTTTCCGATATGGCTACACCTTC. As protein: CASSFRYGYTF.

This clonotype was observed at least ten times. The rearrangement uses TRBV12-3 or TRBV12-4 and TRBJ2-3, with TRBD2 matching 15 bases. J lost 3 bases, V lost 2 bases, and 6 bases had no gene match. The CDR3 has 18 residues. The CDR3 DNA follows: TGTGCCAGCAGTTTATCTGGGACTAGCGGGGGGAAAACAGATACGCAGTATTTT. Amino acids: CASSLSGTSGGKTDTQYF.

The chain has TRBV19 and TRBJ2-3; tentatively, D is TRBD1 (6 bases). V was pared by 10 bases and J by 1 base, with 12 bases between. The CDR3 consists of 13 residues. CDR1 LNHDA and CDR2 SQIVND come from the germline V gene (reference sequence). The CDR3 nucleotides read TGTGCCACCGCTGGGGGCCGCACAGATACGCAGTATTTT. This encodes CATAGGRTDTQYF.

This clonotype was seen ten or more times. The V gene is TRBV5-6, the J gene TRBJ2-6; possible D gene TRBD1, 6 bases. The CDR3 extends over 15 amino acids. V was trimmed by 9 bases and J by 0 bases, leaving 13 bases between them. CDR1 SGHDT and CDR2 YYEEEE come from the germline V gene. CDR3 bases: TGTGCCATGACGACAGGCCCCTCTGGGGCCAACGTCCTGACTTTC. It is translated as CAMTTGPSGANVLTF.

This clonotype was picked up many times. The rearrangement uses TRBV9 and TRBJ1-1, with unresolved D. CDR1 SGDLS and CDR2 YYNGEE come from the germline V gene. V was pared by 3 bases and J by 2 bases, with 17 bases between. CDR3 size: 16 residues. CDR3 residues: CASSEYRHLSNTEAFF. The DNA of the CDR3 is TGTGCCAGCAGCGAGTACCGACATTTATCTAACACTGAAGCTTTCTTT.

In this sample, this clonotype turned up many times. The chain links TRBV19 to TRBJ2-6; D possibly corresponds to TRBD2 (5 bases). Per the germline V gene, CDR1 is LNHDA and CDR2 is SQIVND (reference sequence). There are 15 residues in the CDR3. The V gene lost 3 bases and the J gene lost 2 bases, with 8 bases spanning the gap. CDR3 sequence reads: CASSIRRAGANVLTF. As DNA, the CDR3 is TGTGCCAGTAGTATCAGGCGGGCTGGGGCCAACGTCCTGACTTTC.

This clonotype occurred many times. At one end the junction does not follow the germline gene, possibly because of a read error. V and J are TRBV12-3 or TRBV12-4 and TRBJ2-3; D perhaps matches TRBD1 (5 bases). The CDR3 spans 15 residues. The CDR3 sequence is CASSSRQGSTNTQYF. CDR3 in DNA: TGTGCCAGCAGTTCTCGTCAGGGTTCCACAAATACGCAGTATTTT.

This clonotype was recorded many times. V usage is TRBV6-5 and J usage is TRBJ1-5, with D possibly TRBD1 on 5 matching bases. CDR3 size: 14 residues. V lost 4 bases and J 4 bases, leaving 11 bases between the germline ends. CDR1 MNHEY and CDR2 SVGAGI come from the germline V gene. This CDR3 is CASSSDRGNQPQHF. CDR3 nucleotide sequence: TGTGCCAGCAGTTCCGACCGGGGGAATCAGCCCCAGCATTTT.

By frequency in the sample, this clonotype is medium-sized (0.01 to 0.1%). V and J are TRBV28 and TRBJ1-5; 7 bases are a match to TRBD1. Germline V gene lookup returns CDR1 MDHEN and CDR2 SYDVKM. V shed 3 bases and J 4 bases; nucleotides not matched to a gene: 6. The CDR3 covers 15 residues. In DNA form, the CDR3 reads TGTGCCAGCAGTTTTGGGGACAGAGATAATCAGCCCCAGCATTTT. This codes for CASSFGDRDNQPQHF.

This clonotype showed up many times. The CDR3 reads CAIMRTGEAFF. CDR3 coding DNA: TGTGCCATCATGAGAACGGGAGAAGCTTTCTTT. V usage is TRBV10-3 and J usage is TRBJ1-1; D is undetermined. Germline V gene sequence: CDR1 ENHRY, CDR2 SYGVKD. CDR3 size: 11 residues. V shed 7 bases and J shed 8 bases, with 11 bases lying between them.

This clonotype was picked up many times. The chain links TRBV6-4 to TRBJ2-1, with D perhaps matching TRBD2 (6 bases). Trimming stripped 3 bases from V and 2 bases from J, with 11 bases between. CDR1 is MRHNA, CDR2 SNTAGT, per germline. The CDR3 sequence is 15 residues long. CDR3 DNA: TGTGCCAGCAGTGAAGAGGGGAGGACCTACAATGAGCAGTTCTTC. Its protein is CASSEEGRTYNEQFF.

Of note for this clonotype: A read error may produce the germline difference seen at one junction end. The chain employs TRBV5-6 and TRBJ1-1, with unresolved D. The CDR3 consists of 13 residues. Germline CDR1 is SGHDT and CDR2 is YYEEEE. DNA of the CDR3: TGTGCCAACAGCAAGACAAAAGGGACTGAAGCTTTCTTT. As protein: CANSKTKGTEAFF.

CDR3 nucleotide sequence: TGTGCCAGCAGCCAAGAAAGGGGAGTGAGCAATCAGCCCCAGCATTTT. Protein: CASSQERGVSNQPQHF. The V and J genes are TRBV3-1 and TRBJ1-5, with a possible D match to TRBD1 (5 bases). The CDR3 consists of 16 residues. Germline CDR1 reads LGHDT; CDR2 reads YNNKEL (reference sequence). The germline V and J ends were trimmed by 0 bases and 1 base, with 10 bases remaining between them.

In its sample, this clonotype was seen many times. The gene calls are TRBV5-1 and TRBJ1-2, with 11 nucleotides matching TRBD1. The CDR3 sequence is 16 residues long. Germline values: CDR1 SGHRS, CDR2 YFSETQ. Trimming took 1 base from V and 3 from J; bases not matched to a gene: 5. The CDR3 DNA is TGCGCCAGCAGCTTGTCCCCGGGACAGGGGGACTATGGCTACACCTTC. The encoded protein is CASSLSPGQGDYGYTF.

In this sample, this clonotype turned up many times. The chain carries TRBV28 and TRBJ2-5, with TRBD2 identical over 12 bases. Trimming took 6 bases from V and 4 from J; bases not matched to a gene: 6. Looked up from germline, CDR1 is MDHEN and CDR2 is SYDVKM. The CDR3 contains 15 residues. CDR3 region: CASRSSGGEGETQYF. CDR3 DNA: TGTGCCAGCAGGTCTAGCGGGGGGGAAGGAGAGACCCAGTACTTC.

This clonotype was seen ten or more times. The conserved closing phenylalanine or tryptophan is absent in this CDR3, likely reflecting a read error. The DNA is left out, because the CDR3 cannot be placed on it with certainty; the CDR3 is given as TCRdb lists it. The chain is built from TRBV4-2 and TRBJ2-7; no check of the table's D call, TRBD1, against the DNA was made. The germline V gene has CDR1 LGHNA and CDR2 YNFKEQ. The CDR3 contains 9 residues when both ends are counted. The CDR3 protein is CASSLYPGQ.

By proportion, this clonotype is medium-sized. The chain is built from TRBV4-3 and TRBJ2-2; no clear D. Germline loops: CDR1 LGHNA, CDR2 YSLEER. Trimming removed 0 bases from V and 6 bases from J, with 5 bases in between. The length of the CDR3 is 13 residues. The CDR3 region is CASSQDNSGELFF. In DNA form, the CDR3 reads TGCGCCAGCAGCCAAGATAACTCCGGGGAGCTGTTTTTT.

Details on this clonotype: Given a much more abundant clone one base away, this may be a read error. J is TRBJ2-2 and V is TRBV28; weak D call: TRBD2 (6 bases). The germline V gene encodes CDR1 MDHEN and CDR2 SYDVKM. CDR3 length: 13 residues. CDR3 DNA sequence: TGTGCCAGCGGGGCCGGGGCTGGCGGGGAGCCGTTTTTT. Translating gives CASGAGAGGEPFF.

In this sample, this clonotype is medium-sized (0.01 to 0.1%). The rearrangement joins TRBV7-8 to TRBJ1-2; 7 bases are shared with TRBD1. Germline V lookup: CDR1 SGHVS, CDR2 FQNEAQ. The J segment lost 7 bases and the V segment lost 3 bases, leaving 11 bases of the junction unmatched. This CDR3 has 15 amino acids. DNA of the CDR3: TGTGCCAGCAGCTTGGGGACAGCATCACCCGCTGGCTACACCTTC. The encoded protein is CASSLGTASPAGYTF. The complete variable domain, with remaining parts taken from reference TRBV7-8 and TRBJ1-2, reads GAGVSQSPRYKVAKRGQDVALRCDPISGHVSLFWYQQALGQGPEFLTYFQNEAQLDKSGLPSDRFFAERPEGSVSTLKIQRTQQEDSAVYLCASSLGTASPAGYTFGSGTRLTVV.

This clonotype showed up many times. V and J are TRBV7-2 and TRBJ1-2, with 7 bases lining up with TRBD1. Looked up from germline, CDR1 is SGHTA and CDR2 is FQGNSA. This CDR3 is built from 14 residues. Trimming took 5 bases from V and 7 from J; bases not matched to a gene: 10. The CDR3 DNA is TGTGCCAGCAGCCCGAGGGACAGTGCAGGTGGCTACACCTTC. It codes for CASSPRDSAGGYTF.